The 25 T cell receptor beta chains below were found in one sample sequenced in a study of T cell clonotyping in hematopoietic cell transplantation. Measured with immunoSEQ multiplex PCR; TCRdb has only the in-frame clones, and not every one. The sample shows about 9,600 clones, about 77% of them seen only once. The sample consisted of PBMCs, taken 30 days after allogeneic stem cell transplant. The source of these receptors is a female patient in her forties or fifties who had an allogeneic stem cell transplant from a related donor, so T cells may come from the graft donor. Some clones in this sample may be carry-over from other donors' samples.

Only a few counts were recorded for this clone. The chain couples TRBV27 to TRBJ2-1, with D tentatively TRBD2 (6 bases). Trimming pared 3 bases from V and 15 bases from J, leaving 15 bases between. This CDR3 has 12 residues. Germline V gives CDR1 MNHEY, CDR2 SMNVEV (reference sequence). CDR3 bases: TGTGCCAGCAGTTTCGTTAGCGGTCACTTGTTCTTC. Amino acids: CASSFVSGHLFF.

The chain has TRBV6-1 and TRBJ2-7, with D maybe TRBD1 (6 bases). Germline CDR1 MNHNS, CDR2 SASEGT. The CDR3 runs to 13 residues. Trimming cost V 1 base and J 5 bases, with 9 bases left between them. The CDR3 DNA sequence: TGTGCCAGCAGTGAAGTGGGGGCCGACGAGCAGTACTTC. Encoded protein: CASSEVGADEQYF.

The chain recombines TRBV4-3 with TRBJ2-1, with D possibly matching TRBD1 (6 bases). This CDR3 is 12 amino acids long. CDR1 is LGHNA and CDR2 is YSLEER in the germline V gene. V lost 1 base to trimming and J lost 9 bases, with 7 bases between them. CDR3 in DNA: TGCGCCAGCAGCCAAGGCAGGGGTGAGCAGTTCTTC. This gives the protein CASSQGRGEQFF.

The chain recombines TRBV6-4 with TRBJ1-5; D is possibly TRBD1 (5 bases). Trimming took off 5 bases at V and 3 bases at J, with 20 bases between the two ends. From germline, CDR1 is MRHNA and CDR2 SNTAGT. CDR3 length equals 17 residues. Written as DNA, the CDR3 is TGTGCCAGCAGTTACGATCCGGGGGGTTTTAACAATCAGCCCCAGCATTTT. Translated: CASSYDPGGFNNQPQHF.

This clone was recorded a few times. The chain combines TRBV29-1 with TRBJ2-7; TRBD2 aligns across 14 bases. CDR1 is SQVTM, CDR2 ANQGSEA, per germline. After removal of 6 bases from V and 9 bases from J, the junction contained 4 bases not matched to a gene. The CDR3 loop spans 12 amino acids. In DNA, the CDR3 is TGCAGCGTAGGGACTAGCGGGAGCTTGCAGTACTTC. It yields the protein CSVGTSGSLQYF.

The chain has TRBV2 and TRBJ2-7; 12 bases are a match to TRBD2. The CDR3 runs 17 residues. Unmatched junction bases numbered 13, after V lost 7 bases and J lost 3 bases. Looked up from germline, CDR1 is SNHLY and CDR2 is FYNNEI. The DNA of the CDR3 is TGTGCCAGCACCGCCTCACTAGCGGGAGGAGGCAACTACGAGCAGTACTTC. This encodes CASTASLAGGGNYEQYF.

The V and J genes are TRBV27 and TRBJ1-2; D gene unclear. Per germline, CDR1 MNHEY and CDR2 SMNVEV (reference sequence). Trimming took 3 bases from V and 5 from J, leaving 19 bases between them. This CDR3 contains 16 residues. The CDR3 here is CASSFRPSRSQYGYTF. CDR3 DNA: TGTGCCAGCAGTTTCCGCCCCTCGAGGAGCCAATATGGCTACACCTTC.

V usage is TRBV11-1 and J usage is TRBJ1-2; 7 positions agree with TRBD1. CDR1 and CDR2 from the germline V gene are SGHAT and FQDESV (reference sequence). The CDR3 covers 14 residues. V lost 5 bases and J lost 6; bases outside the gene matches: 9. CDR3 region: CASSRRQGPDGYTF. DNA for the CDR3: TGTGCCAGCAGCCGAAGACAGGGCCCAGATGGCTACACCTTC.

The chain joins TRBV5-1 to TRBJ2-5; either TRBD1 or TRBD2 may supply D (6 bases each). Trimming removed 0 bases from V and 4 bases from J, with 16 bases in between. CDR3 length equals 16 residues. Germline CDR1 is SGHRS and CDR2 is YFSETQ. This CDR3 is CASSLEGGGARETQYF. In DNA, the CDR3 is TGCGCCAGCAGCTTGGAGGGGGGAGGTGCTCGAGAGACCCAGTACTTC.

The chain carries TRBV27 and TRBJ2-2; D gene uncertain. The CDR3 is 13 amino acids. Germline CDR1 reads MNHEY; CDR2 reads SMNVEV (reference sequence). The V and J ends lost 4 bases and 8 bases respectively, with 11 bases between them. The CDR3: CASSSAMGGELFF. The CDR3 DNA sequence: TGTGCCAGCAGTTCCGCGATGGGAGGGGAGCTGTTTTTT.

The rearrangement joins TRBV2 to TRBJ2-7; a possible D gene is TRBD1 (5 bases). This CDR3 has 12 amino acids. V lost 6 bases and J lost 0, with 6 bases in between. Per germline, CDR1 SNHLY and CDR2 FYNNEI. The CDR3 protein is CASRTASYEQYF. The CDR3 DNA is TGTGCCAGCAGGACAGCCTCCTACGAGCAGTACTTC.

CDR3: CASSQDLRGQETQYF. The CDR3 DNA reads TGCGCCAGCAGCCAAGACCTGAGGGGACAAGAGACCCAGTACTTC. The chain is built from TRBV4-1 and TRBJ2-5; D is possibly TRBD1 or TRBD2 (5 bases each). CDR3 length: 15 amino acids. V was trimmed by 0 bases and J by 2 bases, leaving 10 bases between them. CDR1 and CDR2 (germline): MGHRA, YSYEKL.

The chain is built from TRBV11-2 and TRBJ1-6; D remains ambiguous. Germline V CDR1 and CDR2: SGHAT, FQNNGV. V was shortened by 5 bases and J by 9 bases, with 8 bases between the two germline ends. The CDR3 runs to 12 residues. CDR3 nucleotide sequence: TGTGCCAGCAGCCCTGAACGTTCACCCCTCCACTTT. Residues: CASSPERSPLHF. Complete variable domain (other parts from reference TRBV11-2 and TRBJ1-6): EAGVAQSPRYKIIEKRQSVAFWCNPISGHATLYWYQQILGQGPKLLIQFQNNGVVDDSQLPKDRFSAERLKGVDSTLKIQPAKLEDSAVYLCASSPERSPLHFGNGTRLTVT.

The V call is TRBV7-9, the J call TRBJ2-5, with 10 bases fitting TRBD2. The germline gives CDR1 SEHNR, CDR2 FQNEAQ (reference sequence). The V segment lost 6 bases and the J segment 4 bases; nucleotides outside the gene matches: 8. The CDR3 length is 15 residues. DNA for the CDR3: TGTGCCAGCAGTTATACGGGACTAGCGCCAGAGACCCAGTACTTC. Translating gives CASSYTGLAPETQYF.

V is TRBV7-3 and J is TRBJ2-5; no clear D gene. CDR1 and CDR2 (germline): SGHTA, FQGTGA. The CDR3 is 13 amino acids. V gave up 4 bases and J gave up 2 bases, with 8 bases separating them. CDR3 loop: CASSSGRQETQYF. For the CDR3, the DNA is TGTGCCAGCAGCTCAGGTCGTCAAGAGACCCAGTACTTC. The full variable domain, its missing parts supplied by reference TRBV7-3 and TRBJ2-5, is GAGVSQTPSNKVTEKGKYVELRCDPISGHTALYWYRQSLGQGPEFLIYFQGTGAADDSGLPNDRFFAVRPEGSVSTLKIQRTERGDSAVYLCASSSGRQETQYFGPGTRLLVL.

This clone has only a few counts. The chain carries TRBV2 and TRBJ1-4; D gene uncertain. Germline V gene sequence: CDR1 SNHLY, CDR2 FYNNEI. Between the trimmed V and J ends, which lost 6 bases and 6 bases, there was a span of 5 bases. This CDR3 is built from 11 residues. The CDR3 DNA is TGTGCCAGCAGGAGGGATGAAAAACTGTTTTTT. It translates to CASRRDEKLFF.

In its sample, this clone was seen once. J is TRBJ2-3 and V is TRBV5-1; either TRBD1 or TRBD2 may fit D (6 bases each). V gave up 0 bases and J gave up 5 bases, with 10 bases separating them. CDR1 is SGHRS and CDR2 is YFSETQ in the germline V gene. The CDR3 length is 14 residues. As DNA, the CDR3 is TGCGCCAGCAGCTTGGAAGGGGGAGGAGATACGCAGTATTTT. This codes for CASSLEGGGDTQYF.

V gene TRBV7-9 combines with J gene TRBJ2-7, with 8 bases aligning to TRBD1. From germline, CDR1 is SEHNR and CDR2 FQNEAQ (reference sequence). This CDR3 has 15 residues. V dropped 3 bases and J dropped 5; count of bases not matched to a gene: 9. CDR3 nucleotides: TGTGCCAGCAGCTTGGCAGGGGGCTCTATCAACGAGCAGTACTTC. Residues: CASSLAGGSINEQYF.

The V call is TRBV6-6, the J call TRBJ1-2, with unresolved D. The V and J ends lost 5 bases and 2 bases respectively, with 9 bases between them. The CDR3 sequence is 13 residues long. Per the germline V gene, CDR1 is MNHNY and CDR2 is SVGAGI (reference sequence). CDR3 DNA: TGTGCCAGCAGTCGACACGTCAACTATGGCTACACCTTC. It encodes CASSRHVNYGYTF.

This sequence joins TRBV7-2 and TRBJ2-6; the match to TRBD1 covers 9 bases. Germline V gene data show CDR1 as SGHTA and CDR2 as FQGNSA. The V segment lost 5 bases and the J segment 1 base; nucleotides outside the gene matches: 9. This CDR3 is built from 18 residues. CDR3 protein: CASSNTGTGLSGANVLTF. For the CDR3, the DNA is TGTGCCAGCAGCAACACCGGGACAGGGTTATCTGGGGCCAACGTCCTGACTTTC. Full variable domain (remainder filled in from reference TRBV7-2 and TRBJ2-6): GAGVSQSPSNKVTEKGKDVELRCDPISGHTALYWYRQSLGQGLEFLIYFQGNSAPDKSGLPSDRFSAERTGGSVSTLTIQRTQQEDSAVYLCASSNTGTGLSGANVLTFGAGSRLTVL.

V is TRBV21-1 and J is TRBJ2-7. TRBV21-1 is a listed pseudogene. The CDR3 consists of 14 residues. Here the CDR3 reads CASSKRDVSYEQYF. CDR3 bases: TGTGCCAGCAGCAAAAGGGATGTCTCCTACGAGCAGTACTTC.

This chain joins TRBV11-2 and TRBJ2-1, with 12 bases fitting TRBD2. Germline V lookup: CDR1 SGHAT, CDR2 FQNNGV. J lost 7 bases, V lost 5 bases, and 12 bases had no gene match. The CDR3 spans 17 residues. The DNA for the CDR3 is TGTGCCAGCAGCCCCGGTGGGCTAGCGGGAGGGATGAATGAGCAGTTCTTC. Translated, it gives CASSPGGLAGGMNEQFF.

The chain employs TRBV7-9 and TRBJ1-5; D not resolved. The V and J ends lost 2 bases and 4 bases respectively, with 9 bases between them. Germline CDR1 reads SEHNR; CDR2 reads FQNEAQ (reference sequence). The CDR3 extends over 14 amino acids. CDR3 amino acids: CASSLSDGNQPQHF. The CDR3 region has the DNA TGTGCCAGCAGCTTATCGGACGGAAATCAGCCCCAGCATTTT.

This clone was detected once. The chain joins TRBV27 to TRBJ2-1; TRBD2 aligns across 13 bases. CDR3 length: 16 amino acids. Unmatched junction bases numbered 7, after V lost 7 bases and J lost 4 bases. Looked up from germline, CDR1 is MNHEY and CDR2 is SMNVEV (reference sequence). The CDR3 spells CASTRTSGRGYNEQFF. The CDR3, as DNA: TGTGCCAGCACCAGGACTAGCGGGAGAGGGTACAATGAGCAGTTCTTC.

This clone was seen a single time. The V gene is TRBV5-1, the J gene TRBJ2-1; D is perhaps TRBD2 (5 bases). Germline V CDR1 and CDR2: SGHRS, YFSETQ. Trimming removed 0 bases at V and 3 bases at J, with 10 bases between. The CDR3 is 15 residues long. The CDR3 here is CASSLEDSGYNEQFF. DNA of the CDR3: TGCGCCAGCAGCTTGGAGGACTCAGGCTACAATGAGCAGTTCTTC.